This is a list of T cell receptor beta chains from one sample in a study of blood T cells in healthy people across ages. MiXCR was run by TCRdb on the 5' RACE reads, yielding one entry per CDR3 protein. This sample has about 1.8 million distinct CDR3 sequences, with 40% to 55% found just once. The sequencing sample was made of blood. Every receptor here comes from a woman aged 40 to 55 in good health. Each CDR3 is given with its conserved first and last residue. Each record gives: clone size, D gene, J gene, V gene, CDR3 DNA, CDR3 protein. D genes are given only for firm matches. The size field is filled for only some rows; it gives once, few, many or a size class.

. TRBD2 TRBJ2-7 TRBV18 TGTGCCAGCTCACGAAGAACTAGCGGGGGGCTCGACGAGCAGTACTTC CASSRRTSGGLDEQYF
. . TRBJ2-7 TRBV2 TGTGCCAGCAGTGAAGATCATTCGGGACGACTTATCACCTACGAGCAGTACTTC CASSEDHSGRLITYEQYF
few . TRBJ2-3 TRBV20-1 TGCAGTGCTAGGAACCCGGGACTTCCCACAGATACGCAGTATTTT CSARNPGLPTDTQYF
. . TRBJ2-5 TRBV6-6 TGTGCCAGCAGTAACGCAGGGGTGAGAAGGACACGAGAGACCCAGTACTTC CASSNAGVRRTRETQYF
. . TRBJ2-3 TRBV20-1 TGCAGTGCTAAGGACGAGACAGATACGCAGTATTTT CSAKDETDTQYF
. . TRBJ2-3 TRBV7-2 TGTGCCAGCAGCTCCCAAAGGAATACGCAGTATTTT CASSSQRNTQYF
. . TRBJ2-7 TRBV20-1 TGCAGTGCTAGAGATCACGCAGCATACGAGCAGTACTTC CSARDHAAYEQYF
once . TRBJ1-1 TRBV9 TGTGCCAGCAGCGTAGATGAGAACATGAACACTGAAGCTTTCTTT CASSVDENMNTEAFF
. . TRBJ2-4 TRBV11-2 TGTGTCAGCAGCGCCCGACTTCCAAATCCGGAAAACATTCAGTACTTC CVSSARLPNPENIQYF
few . TRBJ1-2 TRBV5-1 TGCGCCAGCAGCAGGGACCAAGATGGCTACACCTTC CASSRDQDGYTF
few TRBD2 TRBJ2-5 TRBV9 TGTGCCAGCAGCGTAGGGTCTAGCGGGGTCGGAGAGACCCAGTACTTC CASSVGSSGVGETQYF
. TRBD2 TRBJ2-3 TRBV7-2 TGTGCCAGTAGTTGGGGACTAGCGGGGGGCAACACAGATACGCAGTATTTT CASSWGLAGGNTDTQYF
few TRBD1 TRBJ1-2 TRBV12-3/TRBV12-4 TGTGCCAGCAGTCCGAGGCAGGGGGTAGGCTACACCTTC CASSPRQGVGYTF
. TRBD1 TRBJ1-1 TRBV12-3/TRBV12-4 TGTGCCAGCAGTTCAAGGGACAGGGGGCACTCTTTGAACACTGAAGCTTTCTTT CASSSRDRGHSLNTEAFF
. . TRBJ2-1 TRBV12-3/TRBV12-4 TGTGCCAGCAGTTTAGGCGGGGGCACAAACAATGAGCAGTTCTTC CASSLGGGTNNEQFF
once TRBD2 TRBJ2-2 TRBV2 TGTGCCAGCAGTGAAGTTGCTAGCGGGCTTACCGGGGAGCTGTTTTTT CASSEVASGLTGELFF
. TRBD1 TRBJ1-2 TRBV3-1 TGTGCCAGCAGCCCTACTCCGGGACAGATGACGGGCTACACCTTC CASSPTPGQMTGYTF
few . TRBJ2-5 TRBV10-3 TGTGCCCCGACACAGGGAATCTCCCAAGAGACCCAGTACTTC CAPTQGISQETQYF
. . TRBJ2-1 TRBV4-2 TGTGCCAGCAGGAGGCAGGGGACCGACAATGAGCAGTTCTTC CASRRQGTDNEQFF
. . TRBJ1-2 TRBV4-3 TGCGCCAGCAGCCAAGATCGAAATCCGATGTCTCCCTATGGCTACACCTTC CASSQDRNPMSPYGYTF
once TRBD2 TRBJ2-1 TRBV27 TGTGCCAGCAGTTTAATCCCCCCTGCCGGGGGGGCCTGGAATGAGCAGTTCTTC CASSLIPPAGGAWNEQFF
. TRBD1 TRBJ1-2 TRBV29-1 TGCAGCACTAGGGGGGACAGATACAGCTATGGCTACACCTTC CSTRGDRYSYGYTF
. TRBD1 TRBJ2-7 TRBV5-5 TGTGCCAGCAGCCGACAGGGACAGGTCTCCTACGAGCAGTACTTC CASSRQGQVSYEQYF
. . TRBJ2-7 TRBV27 TGTGCCAGCAGTCCGGGGGTGAAGGGCTACGGGCAGTACTTC CASSPGVKGYGQYF
few . TRBJ2-3 TRBV5-1 TGCGCCAGCAGCTTGAAGGGCGCCGATGGTACGCAGTATTTT CASSLKGADGTQYF
many TRBD2 TRBJ2-7 TRBV3-1 TGTGCCAGCAGCCAATCGGGGGGACCCTACGAGCAGTACTTC CASSQSGGPYEQYF
once TRBD2 TRBJ2-7 TRBV7-2 TGTGCCAGCAGCTTAGGCCTAGCGGGGGGTAAATACGAGCAGTACTTC CASSLGLAGGKYEQYF
. . TRBJ2-7 TRBV4-3 TGCGCCAGCAGCCAAGATAACAGGCCCTACGAGCAGTACTTC CASSQDNRPYEQYF
. TRBD2 TRBJ2-1 TRBV4-3 TGCGCCAGCAGCAACAGCGGGGGAGTCTACAATGAGCAGTTCTTC CASSNSGGVYNEQFF
once . TRBJ2-5 TRBV6-2/TRBV6-3 TGTGCCAGCAGTTACGGTCCGGGGCGAATACAAGAGACCCAGTACTTC CASSYGPGRIQETQYF
few TRBD1 TRBJ2-1 TRBV20-1 TGCAGTGCACCGCAGGGGGCTAGAGACAATGAGCAGTTCTTC CSAPQGARDNEQFF
once TRBD1 TRBJ1-6 TRBV9 TGTGCCAGCAGCGACCGACAGGGGCTTTCACCCCTCCACTTT CASSDRQGLSPLHF
. . TRBJ2-7 TRBV5-5 TGTGCCAGCAGCTGGGGGACGGGTGAATACGAGCAGTACTTC CASSWGTGEYEQYF
. . TRBJ1-2 TRBV20-1 TGCAGTGCTAGAGACCTTAACAATAACTATGGCTGCACCTTC CSARDLNNNYGCTF
many . TRBJ2-3 TRBV5-1 TGTGCCAGCAGTCCTTGGACAGGCACAGATACGCAGTATTTT CASSPWTGTDTQYF
. . TRBJ2-5 TRBV20-1 TGCAGTGCTAGGGAAGTCGACGGGGACGGGGAGACCCAGTACTTC CSAREVDGDGETQYF
. . TRBJ2-5 TRBV20-1 TGCAGTGCCGGACGAAGCGAACAAGAGACCCAGTACTTC CSAGRSEQETQYF
. . TRBJ1-4 TRBV28 TGTGCCAGCAGAAGCTTCCGGGGAGCTAATGAAAAACTGTTTTTT CASRSFRGANEKLFF
. TRBD2 TRBJ2-1 TRBV20-1 TGCAGTGCCACGAGGGCTAGCGGGAGTAATGAGCAGTTCTTC CSATRASGSNEQFF
. . TRBJ2-1 TRBV6-2/TRBV6-3 TGTGCCAGCAGTTACTCGCAGGTAGCCCCCTACAATGAGCAGTTCTTC CASSYSQVAPYNEQFF
. . TRBJ2-3 TRBV7-8 TGTGCCAGCAGAGCGCCCGGCGCGGGAGATACGCAGTATTTT CASRAPGAGDTQYF
. . TRBJ2-1 TRBV28 TGTGCCAGCAGCCCTCAAGACTTGCTCAATGAGCAGTTCTTC CASSPQDLLNEQFF
. TRBD2 TRBJ2-5 TRBV4-2 TGTGCCAGCAGCCAAGATCGGACTGGGCTAGCGGGGCAAGAGACCCAGTACTTC CASSQDRTGLAGQETQYF
. TRBD2 TRBJ2-3 TRBV20-1 TGCAGTGCCAACGAAGACCAATCAGCGGGGGGCCTTACGCAGTATTTT CSANEDQSAGGLTQYF
. . TRBJ2-7 TRBV4-3 TGCGCCAGCGGCCAAGTTGCGGGGATCTCCTACGAGCAGTACTTC CASGQVAGISYEQYF
. . TRBJ2-5 TRBV7-2 TGTGCCAGCAGCTTAGATCGTCGGGGGGCGGGGACCCAGTACTTC CASSLDRRGAGTQYF
. . TRBJ1-1 TRBV29-1 TGCAGCGTTGAAGGCTCAGGGAACACTGAAGCTTTCTTT CSVEGSGNTEAFF
. . TRBJ2-7 TRBV20-1 TGCAGTGCCCAAAAAGACGGCCCCGGGGTCTACGAGCAGTACTTC CSAQKDGPGVYEQYF
. TRBD1 TRBJ1-6 TRBV2 TGTGCCAGCACTTTAGCTAGGGGGCAGCGTTCACCCCTCCACTTT CASTLARGQRSPLHF
few . TRBJ2-6 TRBV7-2 TGTGCCAGCAGTCCCCGCAGGGGGGCCAACGTCCTGACTTTC CASSPRRGANVLTF
once TRBD2 TRBJ2-1 TRBV20-1 TGCAGTGCTCCAGGGGGACCTAGCGGGGGGGATGTGTACAATGAGCAGTTCTTC CSAPGGPSGGDVYNEQFF
. TRBD1 TRBJ2-5 TRBV3-1 TGTGCCAGCAGCCAAGATATGGGGACAGGGAAGGCTTCAAGGACCCAGTACTTC CASSQDMGTGKASRTQYF
. TRBD2 TRBJ2-1 TRBV5-1 TGCGCCAGCAGCATGGCTAGCGGGGGGGATGAGCAGTTCTTC CASSMASGGDEQFF
once . TRBJ2-4 TRBV6-6 TGTGCCAGCAGTTACTTAGGGGCAGGGGGGGACATTCAGTACTTC CASSYLGAGGDIQYF
. . TRBJ1-1 TRBV7-8 TGTGCCAGCAGCCTCACCCCCTCCACTGAAGCTTTCTTT CASSLTPSTEAFF
. TRBD2 TRBJ2-3 TRBV7-2 TGTGCCAGCAGCTTGGTAGCGGGGGAGTACACAGATACGCAGTATTTT CASSLVAGEYTDTQYF
few . TRBJ2-5 TRBV20-1 TGCAGTGCCCAACAGAGCCGACAGAACCGTCGTCAAGAGACCCAGTACTTC CSAQQSRQNRRQETQYF
. TRBD1 TRBJ2-7 TRBV27 TGTGCCAGCAGAACTGGACAGGGGGCAATGTACGAGCAGTACTTC CASRTGQGAMYEQYF
few TRBD1 TRBJ1-2 TRBV7-6 TGTGCCAGCAGCCCCACCGGGACAGTCTACACCTTC CASSPTGTVYTF